This T cell receptor beta chain was identified in a study of regulatory T cells in long-lasting Graves disease. The study's findings and limits: Persistent disease was characterized by preferential usage of TRBV28, TRBJ1-2 and TRBJ2-5.

The CDR3 covers 12 residues. Per the germline V gene, CDR1 is SQVTM and CDR2 is ANQGSEA. With V trimmed by 7 bases and J by 3 bases, 5 bases remained unmatched. Ten or more counts support this clonotype. Its antigen remains unknown. Library construction for TCR beta used iRepertoire HTBI primers and Arm-PCR of CDR3 regions. In TCRdb, the multiplex PCR reads were re-called with MiXCR into one record per CDR3 protein. The sample consists of roughly 490,000 distinct CDR3 sequences, 20% to 25% of them appearing once. The time point denotes: persistent/refractory GD, antithyroid drugs over 5 years with positive TRAb. TCR sequences were obtained from RNA taken from PBMCs.

Sequences were derived from peripheral blood mononuclear cells (PBMCs), sampled when the disease was refractory, from a patient treated with antithyroid drugs. This chain connects TRBV29-1 to TRBJ1-2; 7 positions agree with TRBD1. This clonotype was obtained from a female donor with Graves disease. This chain's CDR3 is CSAGTVDYGYTF. DNA of the CDR3: TGCAGCGCCGGGACAGTAGACTATGGCTACACCTTC.